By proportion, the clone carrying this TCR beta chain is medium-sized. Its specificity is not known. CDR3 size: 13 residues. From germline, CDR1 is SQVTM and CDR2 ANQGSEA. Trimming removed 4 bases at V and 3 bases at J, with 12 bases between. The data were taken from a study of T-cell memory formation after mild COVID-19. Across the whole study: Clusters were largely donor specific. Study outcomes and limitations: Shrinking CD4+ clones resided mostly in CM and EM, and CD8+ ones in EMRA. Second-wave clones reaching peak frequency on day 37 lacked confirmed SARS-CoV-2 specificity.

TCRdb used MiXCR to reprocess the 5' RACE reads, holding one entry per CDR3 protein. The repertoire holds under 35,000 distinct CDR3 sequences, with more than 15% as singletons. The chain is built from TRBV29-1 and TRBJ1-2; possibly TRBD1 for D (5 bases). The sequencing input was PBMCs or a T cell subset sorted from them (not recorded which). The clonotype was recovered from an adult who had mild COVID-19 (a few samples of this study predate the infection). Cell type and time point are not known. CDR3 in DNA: TGCAGCGTTGGAGGACTGGGGGACTATGGCTACACCTTC. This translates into CSVGGLGDYGYTF. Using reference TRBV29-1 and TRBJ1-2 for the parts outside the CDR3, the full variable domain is SAVISQKPSRDICQRGTSLTIQCQVDSQVTMMFWYRQQPGQSLTLIATANQGSEATYESGFVIDKFPISRPNLTFSTLTVSNMSPEDSSIYLCSVGGLGDYGYTFGSGTRLTVV.